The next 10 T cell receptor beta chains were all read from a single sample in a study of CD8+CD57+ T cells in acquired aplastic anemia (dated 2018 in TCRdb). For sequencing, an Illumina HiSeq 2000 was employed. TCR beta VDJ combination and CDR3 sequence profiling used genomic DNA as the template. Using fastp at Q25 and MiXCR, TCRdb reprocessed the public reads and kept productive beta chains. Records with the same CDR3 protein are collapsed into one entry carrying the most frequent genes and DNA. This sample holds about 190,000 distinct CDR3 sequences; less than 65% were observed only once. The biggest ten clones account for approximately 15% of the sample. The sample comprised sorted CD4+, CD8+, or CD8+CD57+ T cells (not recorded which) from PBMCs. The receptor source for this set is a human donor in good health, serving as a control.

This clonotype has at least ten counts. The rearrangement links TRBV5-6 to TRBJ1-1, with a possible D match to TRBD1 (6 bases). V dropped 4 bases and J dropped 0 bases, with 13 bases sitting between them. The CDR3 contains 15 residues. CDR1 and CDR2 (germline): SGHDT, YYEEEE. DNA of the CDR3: TGTGCCAGCAGCGGTACAGGGTTAATGAACACTGAAGCTTTCTTT. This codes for CASSGTGLMNTEAFF. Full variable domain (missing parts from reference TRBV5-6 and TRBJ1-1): DAGVTQSPTHLIKTRGQQVTLRCSPKSGHDTVSWYQQALGQGPQFIFQYYEEEERQRGNFPDRFSGHQFPNYSSELNVNALLLGDSALYLCASSGTGLMNTEAFFGQGTRLTVV.

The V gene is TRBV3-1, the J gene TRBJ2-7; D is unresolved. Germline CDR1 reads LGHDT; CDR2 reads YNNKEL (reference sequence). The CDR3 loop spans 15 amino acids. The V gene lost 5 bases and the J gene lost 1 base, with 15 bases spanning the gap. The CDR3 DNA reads TGTGCCAGCAGCGTAGATGCGCCCTCATCCTACGAGCAGTACTTC. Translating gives CASSVDAPSSYEQYF.

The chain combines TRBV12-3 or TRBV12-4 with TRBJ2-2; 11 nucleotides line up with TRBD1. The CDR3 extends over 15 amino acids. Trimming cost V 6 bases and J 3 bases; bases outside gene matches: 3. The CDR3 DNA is TGTGCCAGCAGAACGGGACAGGGGGACACCGGGGAGCTGTTTTTT. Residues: CASRTGQGDTGELFF.

The CDR3 sequence is CASSSWEYTQYF. The CDR3 coding sequence is TGTGCCAGCAGTTCCTGGGAGTATACGCAGTATTTT. The chain is built from TRBV12-3 or TRBV12-4 and TRBJ2-3; TRBD2 might be the D (5 bases). Trimming stripped 4 bases from V and 7 bases from J, with 9 bases between. CDR3 length equals 12 residues.

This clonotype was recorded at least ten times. The CDR3 coding sequence is TGTGCCAGCAGCGACCGGACAGGGCCTCACTATGGCTACACCTTC. Protein: CASSDRTGPHYGYTF. V and J are TRBV11-1 and TRBJ1-2; 8 bases line up with TRBD1. The ends lost 5 bases at V and 3 bases at J; junction bases unmatched: 8. The CDR3 runs 15 residues. Germline V gene sequence: CDR1 SGHAT, CDR2 FQDESV (reference sequence).

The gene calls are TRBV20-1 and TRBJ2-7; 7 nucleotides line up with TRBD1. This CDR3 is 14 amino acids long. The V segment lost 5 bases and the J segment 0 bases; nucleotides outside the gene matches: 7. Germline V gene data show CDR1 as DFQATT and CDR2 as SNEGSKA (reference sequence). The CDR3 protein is CSAPRDRYSYEQYF. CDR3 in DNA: TGCAGTGCTCCCCGGGACAGATACTCCTACGAGCAGTACTTC.

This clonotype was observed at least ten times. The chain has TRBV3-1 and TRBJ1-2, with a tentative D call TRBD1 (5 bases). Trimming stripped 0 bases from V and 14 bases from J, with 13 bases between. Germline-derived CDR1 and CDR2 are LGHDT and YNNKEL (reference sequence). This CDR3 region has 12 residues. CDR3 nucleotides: TGTGCCAGCAGCCAAGATCAGGGAATGAGAACCTTC. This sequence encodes CASSQDQGMRTF.

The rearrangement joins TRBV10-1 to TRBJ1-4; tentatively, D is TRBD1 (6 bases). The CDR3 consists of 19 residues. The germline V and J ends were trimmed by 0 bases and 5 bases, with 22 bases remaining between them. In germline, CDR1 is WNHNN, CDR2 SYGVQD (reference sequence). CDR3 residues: CASSESGGSWTDVNEKLFF. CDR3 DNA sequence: TGCGCCAGCAGTGAGTCGGGGGGGTCTTGGACAGACGTCAATGAAAAACTGTTTTTT.

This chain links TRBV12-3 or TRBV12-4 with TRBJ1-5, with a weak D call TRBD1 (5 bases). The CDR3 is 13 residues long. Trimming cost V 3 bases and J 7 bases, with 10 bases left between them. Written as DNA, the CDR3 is TGTGCCAGCAGTTTGAGACAGCAGCAGCCCCAGCATTTT. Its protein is CASSLRQQQPQHF.

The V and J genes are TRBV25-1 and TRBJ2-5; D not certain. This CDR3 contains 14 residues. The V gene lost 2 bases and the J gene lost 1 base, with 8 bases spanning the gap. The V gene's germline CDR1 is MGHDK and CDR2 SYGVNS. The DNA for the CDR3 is TGTGCCAGCAGTGAACCCCGCTCCCAAGAGACCCAGTACTTC. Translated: CASSEPRSQETQYF.